These 30 T cell receptor beta chains came from one sample sequenced in a study of long-term antiretroviral therapy in people with HIV. At the survey level, the v3.0 immunoSEQ assay was run. Generated by immunoSEQ multiplex PCR, the TCRdb table keeps only in-frame clones and is missing some. In the table there are 9,500 to 15,000 clones, roughly 87% of which are singletons. This specimen consisted of unsorted PBMCs, obtained 8 to 8.5 years after starting antiretroviral therapy. The source is a man in his fifties or sixties with HIV.

The V gene is TRBV11-1, the J gene TRBJ1-1, with no clear D. Trimming removed 0 bases at V and 1 base at J, with 9 bases between. CDR1 SGHAT and CDR2 FQDESV come from the germline V gene (reference sequence). The CDR3 is 15 amino acids. CDR3 sequence reads: CASSLARHSNTEAFF. DNA for the CDR3: TGTGCCAGCAGCTTAGCCCGACATTCGAACACTGAAGCTTTCTTT.

This CDR3 reads CASSLEAGFTEAFF. The CDR3 nucleotides are TGTGCCAGCAGCTTAGAGGCTGGGTTCACTGAAGCTTTCTTT. The chain joins TRBV7-8 to TRBJ1-1; D remains unclear. The germline gives CDR1 SGHVS, CDR2 FQNEAQ. The V gene lost 1 base and the J gene lost 4 bases, with 10 bases spanning the gap. The CDR3 extends over 14 amino acids.

As concerns this clone: It is unclear where the CDR3 begins or ends on the DNA, so no DNA is shown, and the CDR3 is as TCRdb lists it. This chain connects TRBV7-5 to TRBJ2-2; TRBD1 reflects the table's D call only, with no check against the DNA. TRBV7-5 is a pseudogene segment. The CDR3 contains 16 residues when both ends are counted. CDR3 sequence reads: CARSWATGANTGELFF.

The rearrangement joins TRBV7-9 to TRBJ1-2; D unclear. V dropped 2 bases and J dropped 4 bases, with 8 bases sitting between them. The germline CDR1 and CDR2 sequences are SEHNR and FQNEAQ (reference sequence). CDR3 length: 13 residues. The CDR3 sequence is CASSLPLVYGYTF. The CDR3 DNA is TGTGCCAGCAGCTTACCCCTGGTCTATGGCTACACCTTC.

This chain connects TRBV11-2 to TRBJ1-1, with D perhaps TRBD1 (5 bases). From germline, CDR1 is SGHAT and CDR2 FQNNGV. This CDR3 region has 12 residues. Trimming left V 4 bases short and J 8 bases short, with 11 bases between. CDR3 protein: CASSSGGVEAFF. CDR3 nucleotide sequence: TGTGCCAGCAGCTCTGGGGGGGTAGAAGCTTTCTTT.

The chain recombines TRBV9 with TRBJ1-3; 7 bases line up with TRBD1. Trimming removed 4 bases from V and 2 bases from J; junction bases left unmatched: 6. Germline CDR1 and CDR2: SGDLS and YYNGEE. This CDR3 has 15 residues. The CDR3 DNA sequence: TGTGCCAGCAGCTCGACAGGGAATGCTGGAAACACCATATATTTT. Its protein is CASSSTGNAGNTIYF.

This clone was counted a single time. The V and J genes are TRBV5-1 and TRBJ2-2, with no clear D. The CDR3 is 15 residues long. Trimming took off 0 bases at V and 6 bases at J, with 12 bases between the two ends. Germline-derived CDR1 and CDR2 are SGHRS and YFSETQ. CDR3 in DNA: TGCGCCAGCAGCTTGGGCTTTTCAGCGTCCGGGGAGCTGTTTTTT. Protein sequence: CASSLGFSASGELFF. Combining the CDR3 with reference TRBV5-1 and TRBJ2-2 gives the whole variable domain KAGVTQTPRYLIKTRGQQVTLSCSPISGHRSVSWYQQTPGQGLQFLFEYFSETQRNKGNFPGRFSGRQFSNSRSEMNVSTLELGDSALYLCASSLGFSASGELFFGEGSRLTVL.

The chain carries TRBV2 and TRBJ1-2, with D perhaps TRBD1 (5 bases). Germline V gene sequence: CDR1 SNHLY, CDR2 FYNNEI. V lost 6 bases and J 3 bases, leaving 8 bases between the germline ends. This CDR3 has 12 residues. The CDR3 is CASRDTDYGYTF. The CDR3 bases are TGTGCCAGCAGGGACACCGACTATGGCTACACCTTC.

The J gene is TRBJ1-1, the V gene TRBV27, with D tentatively TRBD1 (5 bases). Trimming stripped 2 bases from V and 4 bases from J, with 11 bases between. Germline CDR1 and CDR2: MNHEY and SMNVEV (reference sequence). This CDR3 region has 14 residues. This CDR3 reads CASSLGAGPTEAFF. Written as DNA, the CDR3 is TGTGCCAGCAGTTTAGGGGCAGGGCCCACTGAAGCTTTCTTT.

The V and J genes are TRBV2 and TRBJ2-2; TRBD2 is a possible D gene (5 bases). Germline V CDR1 and CDR2: SNHLY, FYNNEI. Trimming left V 3 bases short and J 2 bases short, with 7 bases between. The CDR3 has 14 amino acids. The CDR3, as DNA: TGTGCCAGCAGTGATTGGACTAACACCGGGGAGCTGTTTTTT. Its translation is CASSDWTNTGELFF. The whole variable domain, filled in from reference TRBV2 and TRBJ2-2, reads EPEVTQTPSHQVTQMGQEVILRCVPISNHLYFYWYRQILGQKVEFLVSFYNNEISEKSEIFDDQFSVERPDGSNFTLKIRSTKLEDSAMYFCASSDWTNTGELFFGEGSRLTVL.

The chain couples TRBV13 to TRBJ2-7; D not certain. The CDR3 runs 13 residues. Trimming removed 4 bases from V and 0 bases from J, with 7 bases in between. Germline V gene data show CDR1 as PRHDT and CDR2 as FYEKMQ (reference sequence). The CDR3 bases are TGTGCCAGCAGCTCCTACAGCTCCTACGAGCAGTACTTC. It translates to CASSSYSSYEQYF.

This rearrangement joins TRBV7-3 to TRBJ1-2; D unclear. Trimming took off 5 bases at V and 0 bases at J, with 7 bases between the two ends. CDR3 length equals 13 residues. The germline CDR1 and CDR2 sequences are SGHTA and FQGTGA. In nucleotides, the CDR3 is TGTGCCAGCAGCCCTCTAGCTAACTATGGCTACACCTTC. Translating gives CASSPLANYGYTF.

CDR3 nucleotides: TGTGCCAGTAGTTGGGGGCCGCACAATGAAAAACTGTTTTTT. It encodes CASSWGPHNEKLFF. The V and J genes are TRBV19 and TRBJ1-4; the D gene is possibly TRBD1 (6 bases). Germline values: CDR1 LNHDA, CDR2 SQIVND (reference sequence). This CDR3 spans 14 amino acids. V dropped 5 bases and J dropped 5 bases, with 12 bases sitting between them.

This chain links TRBV5-6 with TRBJ2-7, with D possibly matching TRBD1 (6 bases). The V gene lost 0 bases and the J gene lost 6 bases, with 10 bases spanning the gap. The germline CDR1 and CDR2 sequences are SGHDT and YYEEEE. There are 13 residues in the CDR3. In DNA, the CDR3 is TGTGCCAGCAGCTTGGCAGGGGACGGCGAGCAGTACTTC. This translates into CASSLAGDGEQYF.

This clone turned up a few times. The CDR3 region is CASTQSRGTDTQYF. CDR3 DNA sequence: TGTGCCAGCACCCAAAGCAGAGGCACAGATACGCAGTATTTT. The V and J genes are TRBV6-1 and TRBJ2-3, with D uncertain. Germline V gene lookup returns CDR1 MNHNS and CDR2 SASEGT. This CDR3 region has 14 residues. The V and J ends lost 7 bases and 1 base respectively, with 12 bases between them.

In this sample, this clone turned up a few times. The chain couples TRBV7-8 to TRBJ2-3, with D hard to call. The CDR3 is 14 residues long. The V end was cut by 7 bases, the J end by 1 base, with 12 bases between. Germline CDR1 is SGHVS and CDR2 is FQNEAQ. The DNA for the CDR3 is TGTGCCAGCACCCCTTTTTTTGGCACAGATACGCAGTATTTT. This codes for CASTPFFGTDTQYF.

V usage is TRBV2 and J usage is TRBJ2-7; D may be TRBD1 (6 bases). The CDR3 consists of 15 residues. V gave up 6 bases and J gave up 3 bases, with 18 bases separating them. CDR1 is SNHLY and CDR2 is FYNNEI in the germline V gene. The CDR3 loop reads CASRHFSGTLYEQYF. The CDR3 DNA reads TGTGCCAGCAGACATTTTTCCGGGACACTCTACGAGCAGTACTTC.

This clone came up once. The chain combines TRBV2 with TRBJ2-5, with D hard to call. Germline CDR1 is SNHLY and CDR2 is FYNNEI. This CDR3 has 15 residues. The V end lost 0 bases, the J end lost 5 bases, and 13 bases lay between the germline ends. The CDR3: CASSEALMGWETQYF. In DNA form, the CDR3 reads TGTGCCAGCAGTGAAGCGCTTATGGGCTGGGAGACCCAGTACTTC.

V usage is TRBV4-1 and J usage is TRBJ1-5; perhaps TRBD1 as D (5 bases). The V gene lost 4 bases and the J gene lost 9 bases, with 16 bases spanning the gap. This CDR3 has 14 residues. The germline V gene encodes CDR1 MGHRA and CDR2 YSYEKL. The CDR3 loop is CASSPDSGIGPQHF. The CDR3 DNA is TGCGCCAGCAGCCCCGACAGTGGGATTGGGCCCCAGCATTTT.

This sequence joins TRBV4-2 and TRBJ2-2, with TRBD1 identical over 9 bases. Germline assignment: CDR1 LGHNA and CDR2 YNFKEQ. The junction had 4 bases not matched to a gene; V was cut back by 0 bases and J by 2 bases. There are 17 residues in the CDR3. The CDR3 coding sequence is TGTGCCAGCAGCCAAGAGGTGACAGGGGGTAACACCGGGGAGCTGTTTTTT. It translates to CASSQEVTGGNTGELFF.

This rearrangement joins TRBV27 to TRBJ2-7, with 8 positions matching TRBD1. The CDR3 runs 14 residues. CDR1 and CDR2 (germline): MNHEY, SMNVEV (reference sequence). With V trimmed by 0 bases and J by 5 bases, 3 bases remained unmatched. CDR3 coding DNA: TGTGCCAGCAGTTTATCGGGCAGGGGGCACGAGCAGTACTTC. Translating it yields CASSLSGRGHEQYF.

The chain uses TRBV6-1 and TRBJ2-3, with D perhaps TRBD2 (7 bases). The CDR3 is made up of 12 amino acids. Trimming cost V 8 bases and J 5 bases, with 11 bases left between them. CDR1 and CDR2 (germline): MNHNS, SASEGT. The CDR3 loop is CASGEGGDTQYF. The CDR3 nucleotides read TGTGCCAGCGGGGAGGGGGGAGATACGCAGTATTTT.

V is TRBV28 and J is TRBJ1-1, with a possible D match to TRBD1 (5 bases). Trimming took off 5 bases at V and 7 bases at J, with 11 bases between the two ends. The CDR3 length is 12 residues. The germline V gene has CDR1 MDHEN and CDR2 SYDVKM. Here the CDR3 reads CASSLTRVEAFF. CDR3 nucleotides: TGTGCCAGCAGTCTAACCAGGGTTGAAGCTTTCTTT.

This chain links TRBV6-5 with TRBJ2-2, with TRBD2 as a possible D gene (6 bases). V shed 7 bases and J shed 5 bases, with 14 bases lying between them. The CDR3 loop spans 14 amino acids. Looked up from germline, CDR1 is MNHEY and CDR2 is SVGAGI. The CDR3 here is CASTSQGGTGELFF. The CDR3, as DNA: TGTGCCAGCACCTCCCAGGGAGGAACCGGGGAGCTGTTTTTT.

The V call is TRBV6-6, the J call TRBJ2-5; tentatively, D is TRBD2 (6 bases). V was shortened by 4 bases and J by 7 bases, with 16 bases between the two germline ends. This CDR3 has 14 residues. Germline lookup yields CDR1 MNHNY and CDR2 SVGAGI (reference sequence). CDR3 coding DNA: TGTGCCAGCAGTTTACCGGGGGTTCTAGTGACCCAGTACTTC. Its translation: CASSLPGVLVTQYF.

The J gene is TRBJ1-2, the V gene TRBV6-5; 7 bases align to TRBD1. V was pared by 6 bases and J by 6 bases, with 7 bases of the junction left unmatched. Germline V gene lookup returns CDR1 MNHEY and CDR2 SVGAGI. The CDR3 runs to 13 residues. CDR3 coding DNA: TGTGCCAGCAGCTTGACAGGGTTTCATGGCTACACCTTC. Protein product: CASSLTGFHGYTF.

This chain links TRBV6-5 with TRBJ1-4, with a tentative D call TRBD1 (6 bases). The V gene lost 8 bases and the J gene lost 4 bases, with 14 bases spanning the gap. The CDR3 consists of 14 residues. CDR1 is MNHEY, CDR2 SVGAGI, per germline. The CDR3 is CASCLGGLNEKLFF. DNA for the CDR3: TGTGCCAGCTGCTTGGGGGGCCTTAATGAAAAACTGTTTTTT.

The chain uses TRBV28 and TRBJ2-1, with 9 bases aligning to TRBD1. Germline CDR1 is MDHEN and CDR2 is SYDVKM. There are 18 residues in the CDR3. V lost 2 bases, J lost 4 bases, and 12 bases stayed unmatched. DNA for the CDR3: TGTGCCAGCAGTTTAGCCACGGGACAGGGTGATTGGTACAATGAGCAGTTCTTC. Residues: CASSLATGQGDWYNEQFF. Filled out from reference TRBV28 and TRBJ2-1, the complete variable domain reads DVKVTQSSRYLVKRTGEKVFLECVQDMDHENMFWYRQDPGLGLRLIYFSYDVKMKEKGDIPEGYSVSREKKERFSLILESASTNQTSMYLCASSLATGQGDWYNEQFFGPGTRLTVL.

This clone was seen just once. This chain uses TRBV7-9 with TRBJ2-3, with D possibly matching TRBD1 (6 bases). CDR1 SEHNR and CDR2 FQNEAQ come from the germline V gene (reference sequence). The CDR3 spans 14 residues. V was clipped by 0 bases and J by 3 bases, with 7 bases between them. The CDR3 region is CASSLAGATDTQYF. In nucleotides, the CDR3 is TGTGCCAGCAGCTTAGCGGGGGCGACAGATACGCAGTATTTT.

The chain recombines TRBV30 with TRBJ1-1, with D possibly being TRBD1 (6 bases). This CDR3 has 12 amino acids. Germline CDR1 is GTSNPN and CDR2 is SVGIG (reference sequence). V shed 4 bases and J shed 4 bases, with 10 bases lying between them. Here the CDR3 DNA reads TGTGCCTGGACCCCAGGGGCCACTGAAGCTTTCTTT. Translated, it gives CAWTPGATEAFF.